Below are 30 T cell receptor beta chains sequenced from a single sample in a study of blood T cell repertoires in COVID-19. Only in-frame clones appear in the TCRdb table, and some are missing; sequencing was by immunoSEQ multiplex PCR. The sample contains 95,000 to 100,000 clones, roughly 90% of which appear only once. The sample was peripheral blood. The receptors shown here come from a human donor with COVID-19, enrolled during active disease. The donor label of this sample is uncertain.

The genes are TRBV29-1 and TRBJ1-2; no reliable D call. V lost 4 bases to trimming and J lost 4 bases, with 13 bases between them. Looked up from germline, CDR1 is SQVTM and CDR2 is ANQGSEA. The CDR3 is made up of 13 amino acids. CDR3 coding DNA: TGCAGCGTTGCCACTCAGGTTAGCTATGGCTACACCTTC. Translated, it gives CSVATQVSYGYTF. Using reference TRBV29-1 and TRBJ1-2 for the parts outside the CDR3, the full variable domain is SAVISQKPSRDICQRGTSLTIQCQVDSQVTMMFWYRQQPGQSLTLIATANQGSEATYESGFVIDKFPISRPNLTFSTLTVSNMSPEDSSIYLCSVATQVSYGYTFGSGTRLTVV.

The V gene is TRBV9, the J gene TRBJ1-6; D is ambiguous. V lost 0 bases and J lost 8, with 9 bases in between. The CDR3 has 14 amino acids. The V gene's germline CDR1 is SGDLS and CDR2 YYNGEE. This CDR3 is CASSVGAGDSPLHF. In nucleotides, the CDR3 is TGTGCCAGCAGCGTAGGGGCGGGTGATTCACCCCTCCACTTT.

The gene calls are TRBV5-1 and TRBJ2-2, with 8 bases lining up with TRBD1. This CDR3 spans 16 amino acids. V was clipped by 2 bases and J by 4 bases; unmatched bases: 7. Per the germline V gene, CDR1 is SGHRS and CDR2 is YFSETQ. CDR3 region: CASSLAQGAGTGELFF. DNA of the CDR3: TGCGCCAGCAGCTTAGCCCAGGGGGCCGGCACCGGGGAGCTGTTTTTT.

This clone has a single count. The rearrangement joins TRBV30 to TRBJ2-3, with TRBD2 matching 8 bases. The CDR3 is 14 amino acids. Germline CDR1 is GTSNPN and CDR2 is SVGIG (reference sequence). Here the CDR3 DNA reads TGTGCTGGGGACTCTAGCGGGCCCACAGATACGCAGTATTTT. This gives the protein CAGDSSGPTDTQYF. Full variable domain (rest looked up from reference TRBV30 and TRBJ2-3): SQTIHQWPATLVQPVGSPLSLECTVEGTSNPNLYWYRQAAGRGLQLLFYSVGIGQISSEVPQNLSASRPQDRQFILSSKKLLLSDSGFYLCAGDSSGPTDTQYFGPGTRLTVL.

The rearrangement joins TRBV7-3 to TRBJ2-2; 9 bases are a match to TRBD2. CDR1 is SGHTA and CDR2 is FQGTGA in the germline V gene. V gave up 4 bases and J gave up 6 bases; unmatched junction bases: 9. The CDR3 contains 16 residues. The CDR3 bases are TGTGCCAGCAGCTCCACCCCAATAGCGGGAGCCGGGGAGCTGTTTTTT. It specifies CASSSTPIAGAGELFF. Full variable domain (outside the CDR3, taken from reference TRBV7-3 and TRBJ2-2): GAGVSQTPSNKVTEKGKYVELRCDPISGHTALYWYRQSLGQGPEFLIYFQGTGAADDSGLPNDRFFAVRPEGSVSTLKIQRTERGDSAVYLCASSSTPIAGAGELFFGEGSRLTVL.

The chain joins TRBV30 to TRBJ1-4; unclear D gene. The V end was cut by 3 bases, the J end by 6 bases, with 11 bases between. Germline CDR1 and CDR2: GTSNPN and SVGIG (reference sequence). The CDR3 spans 13 residues. CDR3 sequence (DNA): TGTGCCTGGAGCCCCCCGGTTTATGAAAAACTGTTTTTT. Protein product: CAWSPPVYEKLFF.

V is TRBV2 and J is TRBJ1-1; 10 positions match TRBD1. With V trimmed by 7 bases and J by 7 bases, 6 bases remained unmatched. The germline gives CDR1 SNHLY, CDR2 FYNNEI. CDR3 length: 13 residues. The CDR3 DNA reads as TGTGCCAGCAACCGACAGGGGGCTGTTGAAGCTTTCTTT. Translated: CASNRQGAVEAFF.

This sequence joins TRBV28 and TRBJ1-3, with no clear D. Trimming took 6 bases from V and 1 from J, leaving 13 bases between them. This CDR3 contains 15 residues. CDR1 is MDHEN and CDR2 is SYDVKM in the germline V gene. The CDR3, as DNA: TGTGCCAGCAGCATACCCACAGAGTCTGGAAACACCATATATTTT. Residues: CASSIPTESGNTIYF.

The chain employs TRBV5-5 and TRBJ2-7; D remains ambiguous. The V end was cut by 0 bases, the J end by 5 bases, with 6 bases between. This CDR3 has 12 amino acids. Germline V gene sequence: CDR1 SGHKS, CDR2 YYEKEE (reference sequence). This chain's CDR3 is CASSLARDEQYF. Written as DNA, the CDR3 is TGTGCCAGCAGCTTGGCCCGGGACGAGCAGTACTTC.

The rearrangement uses TRBV5-1 and TRBJ2-7, with D possibly matching TRBD1 (5 bases). The ends were cut back, 4 bases at V and 1 base at J, with 18 bases in the middle. From germline, CDR1 is SGHRS and CDR2 YFSETQ. The CDR3 totals 16 residues. The CDR3 DNA follows: TGCGCCAGCAGCCCCCACCCAGGGTTGGGTTCCTACGAGCAGTACTTC. Protein: CASSPHPGLGSYEQYF.

The V call is TRBV19, the J call TRBJ2-3, with TRBD1 identical over 12 bases. The CDR3 totals 15 residues. Per the germline V gene, CDR1 is LNHDA and CDR2 is SQIVND (reference sequence). Germline trimming cut 8 bases from V and 0 bases from J; bases unmatched to any gene: 3. CDR3 loop: CASGTGGQSTDTQYF. The CDR3 bases are TGTGCCAGTGGGACAGGGGGCCAAAGCACAGATACGCAGTATTTT.

The rearrangement joins TRBV7-9 to TRBJ1-6; 7 bases are shared with TRBD1. The V gene end was trimmed by 11 bases and the J gene end by 10 bases; junction bases not matched to a gene: 8. Per the germline V gene, CDR1 is SEHNR and CDR2 is FQNEAQ (reference sequence). The CDR3 is 12 amino acids. CDR3 in DNA: TGTGCCTCCCGACAGGGAGCCTCACCCCTCCACTTT. Translation: CASRQGASPLHF.

V usage is TRBV7-9 and J usage is TRBJ1-4; D is possibly TRBD1 (5 bases). CDR3 length: 14 residues. Trimming stripped 1 base from V and 6 bases from J, with 9 bases between. CDR1 and CDR2 (germline): SEHNR, FQNEAQ (reference sequence). DNA for the CDR3: TGTGCCAGCAGCTTAGTTTGGGGGGATGAAAAACTGTTTTTT. Its protein product is CASSLVWGDEKLFF.

This clone was observed a few times. The chain has TRBV11-3 and TRBJ1-1; D unclear. The germline V and J ends were trimmed by 1 base and 10 bases, with 10 bases remaining between them. The CDR3 totals 12 residues. The germline gives CDR1 SGHNT, CDR2 YENEEA. The CDR3 loop reads CASSLASSGAFF. The DNA of the CDR3 is TGTGCCAGCAGCTTAGCGAGCTCTGGAGCTTTCTTT.

This clone was recorded a few times. This chain uses TRBV25-1 with TRBJ1-6; 7 nucleotides match TRBD1. Germline V gene data show CDR1 as MGHDK and CDR2 as SYGVNS. The V and J ends lost 1 base and 10 bases, in that order; junction bases with no gene match: 7. This CDR3 spans 15 amino acids. CDR3 bases: TGTGCCAGCAGTGAATCTCGGAGGGGGCGATCACCCCTCCACTTT. Its protein is CASSESRRGRSPLHF.

The genes are TRBV5-6 and TRBJ1-6, with TRBD1 matching 9 bases. V shed 7 bases, J shed 3 bases, and the junction held 5 bases outside the gene matches. The CDR3 extends over 15 amino acids. Looked up from germline, CDR1 is SGHDT and CDR2 is YYEEEE. The CDR3 reads CASQRQGVYNSPLHF. The CDR3 nucleotides are TGTGCCAGCCAAAGACAGGGGGTCTATAATTCACCCCTCCACTTT.

The rearrangement joins TRBV11-2 to TRBJ1-3; D is possibly TRBD1 (6 bases). Trimming cost V 5 bases and J 1 base, with 18 bases left between them. There are 17 residues in the CDR3. Germline CDR1 reads SGHAT; CDR2 reads FQNNGV. This CDR3 is CASSPSGTSFSGNTIYF. The CDR3 DNA reads as TGTGCCAGCAGCCCCTCCGGGACAAGTTTTTCTGGAAACACCATATATTTT. The full variable domain, in which reference TRBV11-2 and TRBJ1-3 provide the parts outside the CDR3, is EAGVAQSPRYKIIEKRQSVAFWCNPISGHATLYWYQQILGQGPKLLIQFQNNGVVDDSQLPKDRFSAERLKGVDSTLKIQPAKLEDSAVYLCASSPSGTSFSGNTIYFGEGSWLTVV.

The V call is TRBV4-2, the J call TRBJ1-1; no definite D call. The V gene lost 1 base and the J gene lost 11 bases, with 17 bases spanning the gap. This CDR3 is 14 amino acids long. Germline CDR1 reads LGHNA; CDR2 reads YNFKEQ. The CDR3 region is CASSQGGGGRFAFF. DNA for the CDR3: TGTGCCAGCAGCCAAGGCGGAGGAGGAAGGTTTGCTTTCTTT.

This clone was found once. The gene calls are TRBV19 and TRBJ1-4; the D gene is possibly TRBD1 (5 bases). Germline lookup yields CDR1 LNHDA and CDR2 SQIVND (reference sequence). The CDR3 length is 17 residues. Trimming took 1 base from V and 0 from J, leaving 12 bases between them. The CDR3 sequence: CASSIVPGSTTNEKLFF. The CDR3 nucleotides read TGTGCCAGTAGTATAGTCCCAGGGTCCACAACTAATGAAAAACTGTTTTTT.

This chain joins TRBV15 and TRBJ1-2, with a weak D call TRBD1 (5 bases). V was shortened by 9 bases and J by 0 bases, with 14 bases between the two germline ends. CDR1 and CDR2 (germline): LNHNV, YYDKDF (reference sequence). CDR3 size: 14 residues. CDR3 nucleotide sequence: TGTGCCACTCGCGGGGCCAGTGCTAACTATGGCTACACCTTC. Protein sequence: CATRGASANYGYTF.

The CDR3 region has the DNA TGTGCCAGCAGAGACAACTACGAGCAGTACTTC. Translation gives CASRDNYEQYF. V and J are TRBV6-5 and TRBJ2-7; no firm D call. Germline CDR1 is MNHEY and CDR2 is SVGAGI. Deletions cut 6 bases from V and 3 bases from J, with 6 bases between. CDR3 size: 11 residues.

The chain is built from TRBV4-1 and TRBJ1-2; tentatively, D is TRBD1 (5 bases). Deletions cut 0 bases from V and 3 bases from J, with 11 bases between. The length of the CDR3 is 15 residues. Germline V lookup: CDR1 MGHRA, CDR2 YSYEKL. CDR3: CASSQERTSDYGYTF. As DNA, the CDR3 is TGCGCCAGCAGCCAAGAGCGGACAAGCGACTATGGCTACACCTTC.

In its sample, this clone was seen once. The chain employs TRBV20-1 and TRBJ2-1; TRBD2 matches at 11 bases. V was clipped by 3 bases and J by 8 bases; unmatched bases: 9. The germline gives CDR1 DFQATT, CDR2 SNEGSKA (reference sequence). This CDR3 is 15 amino acids long. The CDR3 is CSASGSGGVEDEQFF. Here the CDR3 DNA reads TGCAGTGCTAGTGGTAGCGGGGGGGTCGAGGATGAGCAGTTCTTC.

The rearrangement joins TRBV30 to TRBJ1-3; D gene unclear. The V gene's germline CDR1 is GTSNPN and CDR2 SVGIG (reference sequence). This CDR3 contains 13 residues. The V end was cut by 0 bases, the J end by 0 bases, with 3 bases between. Written as DNA, the CDR3 is TGTGCCTGGAGTGTCTTCTCTGGAAACACCATATATTTT. Its protein is CAWSVFSGNTIYF.

The chain joins TRBV19 to TRBJ1-2; no firm D call. V lost 8 bases and J 3 bases, leaving 16 bases between the germline ends. From germline, CDR1 is LNHDA and CDR2 SQIVND (reference sequence). The CDR3 contains 14 residues. CDR3 bases: TGTGCCAGTGAACCTTTAAATGGAGACTATGGCTACACCTTC. This gives the protein CASEPLNGDYGYTF.

The chain is built from TRBV14 and TRBJ1-1; no firm D call. The V end lost 0 bases, the J end lost 5 bases, and 7 bases lay between the germline ends. This CDR3 region has 13 residues. CDR1 and CDR2 (germline): SGHDN, FVKESK. CDR3 sequence: CASSQDWETEAFF. In DNA, the CDR3 is TGTGCCAGCAGCCAAGATTGGGAGACTGAAGCTTTCTTT.

This rearrangement joins TRBV25-1 to TRBJ1-4, with TRBD1 matching over 7 bases. This CDR3 region has 15 residues. Germline V lookup: CDR1 MGHDK, CDR2 SYGVNS. V was clipped by 3 bases and J by 5 bases; unmatched bases: 6. The DNA for the CDR3 is TGTGCCAGCAGTGACCACCGGGACAGAAATGAAAAACTGTTTTTT. Translating it yields CASSDHRDRNEKLFF.

The V and J genes are TRBV10-3 and TRBJ1-1; TRBD1 might be the D (5 bases). V was clipped by 4 bases and J by 7 bases, with 13 bases between them. CDR1 is ENHRY and CDR2 is SYGVKD in the germline V gene. This CDR3 has 13 amino acids. The DNA of the CDR3 is TGTGCCATCAGTGTGGGGCAGCGGGATGAAGCTTTCTTT. Translated: CAISVGQRDEAFF.

In its sample, this clone was seen once. This rearrangement joins TRBV11-3 to TRBJ2-1, with 9 bases fitting TRBD1. V shed 3 bases, J shed 1 base, and the junction held 1 base outside the gene matches. In germline, CDR1 is SGHNT, CDR2 YENEEA. The CDR3 runs 15 residues. The CDR3 loop reads CASSLDRGSYNEQFF. As DNA, the CDR3 is TGTGCCAGCAGCTTGGACAGGGGATCCTACAATGAGCAGTTCTTC.

V and J are TRBV12-5 and TRBJ2-2, with D possibly TRBD2 on 7 matching bases. Trimming cost V 1 base and J 7 bases, with 13 bases left between them. CDR3 length: 15 amino acids. Germline V lookup: CDR1 LGHNT, CDR2 FRNRAP. As DNA, the CDR3 is TGTGCTAGTGGTTTGGCGTGGGGGGGGCGCGGGGAGCTGTTTTTT. Translating it yields CASGLAWGGRGELFF.